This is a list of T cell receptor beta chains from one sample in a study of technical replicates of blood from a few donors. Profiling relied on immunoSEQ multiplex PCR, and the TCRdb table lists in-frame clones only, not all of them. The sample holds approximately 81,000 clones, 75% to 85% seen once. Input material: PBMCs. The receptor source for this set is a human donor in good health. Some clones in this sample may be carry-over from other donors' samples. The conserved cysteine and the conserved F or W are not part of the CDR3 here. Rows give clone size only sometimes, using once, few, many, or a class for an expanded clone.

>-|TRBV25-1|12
ASSETTGYNEQF
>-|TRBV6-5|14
ASSYDRGGLNSPLH
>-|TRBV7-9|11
ASNDSGGNTIY
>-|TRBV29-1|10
SVEGQGRGYT
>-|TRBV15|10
ATSRAYYEQY
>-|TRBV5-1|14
ASSFLYPQGTGELF
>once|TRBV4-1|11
ASSEVRDFEQY
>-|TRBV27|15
ASSLLAQLGNTGELF
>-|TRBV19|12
ASSSRGKEGGYT
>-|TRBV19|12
ASMTGASGNTIY
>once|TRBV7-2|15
ASSRPSRTSVYNEQF
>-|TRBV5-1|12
ASSRGQSNNEQF
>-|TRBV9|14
ASSYGLAGTQETQY
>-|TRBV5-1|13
ASKPGQSVSYEQY
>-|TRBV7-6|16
ASSPAWPGIGVDYGYT
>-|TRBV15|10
ATSRAQETQY
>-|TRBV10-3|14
AISESPQDTAYEQY
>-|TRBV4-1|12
ASSQGFFSYGYT
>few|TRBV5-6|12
ASSFGGPLIDYT
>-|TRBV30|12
ALRQGAGVTEAF
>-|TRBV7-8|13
ASSPHPTGPSAQH
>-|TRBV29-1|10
SGMGQWSEAF
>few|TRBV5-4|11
ASSLGGGYEQY
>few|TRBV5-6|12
ASSPGQGASPLH
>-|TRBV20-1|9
SLKGENTIY
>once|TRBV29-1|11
SVGRGNTGELF
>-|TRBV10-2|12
ASSVSERPYEQY
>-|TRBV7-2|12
ASSTGGGTDTQY
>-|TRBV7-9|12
ASSFSGAVYGYT
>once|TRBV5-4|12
ASSYQGRTDTQY
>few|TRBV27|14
ASSDPGQGARDTQY
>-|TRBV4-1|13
ASSLRDSHNYEQY
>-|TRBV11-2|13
ASSLDGRATYEQY
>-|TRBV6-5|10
ASSKGGNEQF
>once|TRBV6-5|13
ASSKGTSGKGEQY
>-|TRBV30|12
AWTRQLNSYEQY
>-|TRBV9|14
ASSSWERELSDTQY
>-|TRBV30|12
AWSVSGANYGYT
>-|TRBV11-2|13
ASSLRGFRNQPQH
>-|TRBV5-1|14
ASSPLSGQGRRGYT
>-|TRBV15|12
ATSRGEGGNEQF
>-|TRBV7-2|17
ASSTRGSGVPKQAGELF
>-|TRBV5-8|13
ASSSRLAGLDIQY
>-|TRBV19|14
ASSMIGRSGANVLT
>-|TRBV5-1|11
ASSHPSGSTQF
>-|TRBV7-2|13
ASSFFTSGRNEQF